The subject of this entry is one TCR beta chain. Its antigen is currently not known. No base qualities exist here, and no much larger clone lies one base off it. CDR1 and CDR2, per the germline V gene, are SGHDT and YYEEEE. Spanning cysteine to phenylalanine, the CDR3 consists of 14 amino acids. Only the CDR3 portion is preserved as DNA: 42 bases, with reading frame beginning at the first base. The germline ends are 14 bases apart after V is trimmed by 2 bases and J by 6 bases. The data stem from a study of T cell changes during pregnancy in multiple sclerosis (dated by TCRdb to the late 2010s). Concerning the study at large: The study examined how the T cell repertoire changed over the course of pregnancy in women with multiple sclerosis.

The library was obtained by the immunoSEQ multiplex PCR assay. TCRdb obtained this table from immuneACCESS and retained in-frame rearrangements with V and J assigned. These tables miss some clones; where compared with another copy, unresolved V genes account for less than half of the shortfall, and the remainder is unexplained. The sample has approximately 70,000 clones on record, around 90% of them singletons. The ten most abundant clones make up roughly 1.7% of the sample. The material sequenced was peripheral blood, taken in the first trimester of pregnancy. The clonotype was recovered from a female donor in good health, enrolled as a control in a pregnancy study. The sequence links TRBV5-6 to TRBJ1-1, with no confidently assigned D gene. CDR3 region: CASSFPQSAAEAFF. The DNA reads TGTGCCAGCAGCTTCCCCCAAAGTGCGGCTGAAGCTTTCTTT.